The 20 T cell receptor beta chains presented below share a single source sample, sequenced in a study of T cells after posttransplantation cyclophosphamide. The naive gate required viable CD3+CD4+ or CD3+CD8+ cells with CCR7+CD45RA+CD45RO-CD95-CD27+CD28+ phenotype. Libraries were prepared by immunoSEQ multiplex PCR; TCRdb keeps only in-frame clonotypes and omits some of them. The table includes roughly 20,000 clones, less than 99% detected once. Sequenced sample: naive CD4+ T cells sorted from PBMCs. Every receptor here comes from a middle-aged man in good health, CMV-negative, and a related stem cell transplant donor.

The V call is TRBV7-2, the J call TRBJ1-2; 7 positions agree with TRBD1. CDR3 length: 13 amino acids. The germline V gene encodes CDR1 SGHTA and CDR2 FQGNSA. Losses at the gene ends were 5 bases for V and 2 bases for J; bases not matched to a gene: 2. As DNA, the CDR3 is TGTGCCAGCAGCCCACAGGGGAACTATGGCTACACCTTC. Translation: CASSPQGNYGYTF. Complete variable domain (other parts from reference TRBV7-2 and TRBJ1-2): GAGVSQSPSNKVTEKGKDVELRCDPISGHTALYWYRQSLGQGLEFLIYFQGNSAPDKSGLPSDRFSAERTGGSVSTLTIQRTQQEDSAVYLCASSPQGNYGYTFGSGTRLTVV.

The chain combines TRBV5-1 with TRBJ1-4; D might be TRBD1 (6 bases). From germline, CDR1 is SGHRS and CDR2 YFSETQ. This CDR3 has 15 amino acids. Between the trimmed V and J ends, which lost 6 bases and 5 bases, there was a span of 17 bases. The CDR3 DNA reads as TGCGCCAGCAAAGGGGGTTGGGTAGAAAATGAAAAACTGTTTTTT. Translation: CASKGGWVENEKLFF.

The gene calls are TRBV5-6 and TRBJ1-2, with 7 positions matching TRBD1. From germline, CDR1 is SGHDT and CDR2 YYEEEE. Trimming cost V 5 bases and J 8 bases; bases outside gene matches: 12. CDR3 size: 14 residues. The chain's CDR3 is CASRDPGTVDGYTF. As DNA, the CDR3 is TGTGCCAGCAGAGATCCCGGGACAGTGGACGGCTACACCTTC.

This clone showed up just once. V is TRBV5-1 and J is TRBJ2-1, with 9 bases that match TRBD1. The CDR3 length is 13 residues. The junction had 1 base not matched to a gene; V was cut back by 3 bases and J by 6 bases. CDR1 and CDR2 from the germline V gene are SGHRS and YFSETQ. Here the CDR3 DNA reads TGCGCCAGCAGCTCGGACAGGGGCAATGAGCAGTTCTTC. This codes for CASSSDRGNEQFF.

The chain employs TRBV7-2 and TRBJ2-7; D uncertain. The ends were cut back, 4 bases at V and 2 bases at J, with 9 bases in the middle. The CDR3 runs 13 residues. Looked up from germline, CDR1 is SGHTA and CDR2 is FQGNSA. The CDR3 DNA sequence: TGTGCCAGCAGCTCAGCGCCAGCCTACGAGCAGTACTTC. Translation gives CASSSAPAYEQYF.

The V and J genes are TRBV5-4 and TRBJ2-4; 7 bases are a match to TRBD2. Germline assignment: CDR1 SGHNT and CDR2 YYREEE (reference sequence). There are 14 residues in the CDR3. Germline trimming cut 4 bases from V and 8 bases from J; bases unmatched to any gene: 9. This CDR3 reads CASSLRSGDDIQYF. In DNA, the CDR3 is TGTGCCAGCAGCCTCCGGAGCGGGGATGACATTCAGTACTTC.

This rearrangement joins TRBV4-2 to TRBJ1-2, with a tentative D call TRBD1 (5 bases). The V end was cut by 10 bases, the J end by 0 bases, with 18 bases between. Germline CDR1 LGHNA, CDR2 YNFKEQ. The CDR3 is 15 amino acids. The CDR3 loop is CATTGTGDSNYGYTF. DNA for the CDR3: TGTGCCACTACCGGGACGGGAGACTCTAACTATGGCTACACCTTC.

The chain couples TRBV6-5 to TRBJ1-4, with TRBD1 as a possible D gene (6 bases). The germline CDR1 and CDR2 sequences are MNHEY and SVGAGI. The CDR3 contains 14 residues. V gave up 6 bases and J gave up 10 bases, with 18 bases separating them. DNA of the CDR3: TGTGCCAGCAGACTAACAGGGAGTGGGGGAAAACTGTTTTTT. Protein sequence: CASRLTGSGGKLFF.

The rearrangement uses TRBV5-1 and TRBJ1-3, with 7 positions matching TRBD1. Losses at the gene ends were 7 bases for V and 4 bases for J; bases not matched to a gene: 11. CDR3 length: 15 residues. From germline, CDR1 is SGHRS and CDR2 YFSETQ. CDR3 sequence (DNA): TGCGCCAGCCGTAGGGACAGTGGGGCAGGAAACACCATATATTTT. It yields the protein CASRRDSGAGNTIYF.

The chain combines TRBV20-1 with TRBJ2-1, with D possibly TRBD2 on 6 matching bases. From germline, CDR1 is DFQATT and CDR2 SNEGSKA (reference sequence). CDR3 length equals 11 residues. V shed 7 bases and J shed 4 bases, with 8 bases lying between them. The CDR3 region has the DNA TGCAGTGGGACTATTTACAATGAGCAGTTCTTC. The encoded protein is CSGTIYNEQFF.

This chain joins TRBV11-2 and TRBJ2-3; 10 bases match TRBD2. Per germline, CDR1 SGHAT and CDR2 FQNNGV. Unmatched junction bases numbered 15, after V lost 1 base and J lost 5 bases. CDR3 length: 19 residues. As DNA, the CDR3 is TGTGCCAGCAGCTTAGTCATTACCCCTAGCGGGAGAAGTATAGATACGCAGTATTTT. Translating gives CASSLVITPSGRSIDTQYF.

CDR3 in amino acids: CASSPPSASYNEQFF. As DNA, the CDR3 is TGTGCCAGCAGTCCACCTAGCGCTTCCTACAATGAGCAGTTCTTC. The J gene is TRBJ2-1, the V gene TRBV28; D might be TRBD2 (6 bases). V lost 5 bases, J lost 1 base, and 12 bases lay in between. The CDR3 is 15 amino acids. The V gene's germline CDR1 is MDHEN and CDR2 SYDVKM.

The V gene is TRBV20-1, the J gene TRBJ2-7; possible D gene TRBD2, 6 bases. The germline V gene has CDR1 DFQATT and CDR2 SNEGSKA (reference sequence). The CDR3 has 11 amino acids. The CDR3 here is CLASGSYEQYF. The CDR3 DNA sequence: TGCCTAGCGTCTGGCTCCTACGAGCAGTACTTC.

V gene TRBV11-2 combines with J gene TRBJ1-3; D might be TRBD1 (5 bases). This CDR3 contains 16 residues. V lost 2 bases to trimming and J lost 2 bases, with 13 bases between them. CDR1 is SGHAT and CDR2 is FQNNGV in the germline V gene. The CDR3 nucleotides read TGTGCCAGCAGCTTATCCTCCACAGGTCCTGGAAACACCATATATTTT. Its translation: CASSLSSTGPGNTIYF.

This clone was observed a single time. DNA for the CDR3: TGTGCCAGTGAGGCCTCCTCATCCTACAATGAGCAGTTCTTC. Translation: CASEASSSYNEQFF. The genes are TRBV19 and TRBJ2-1, with D unresolved. The CDR3 is made up of 14 amino acids. Per germline, CDR1 LNHDA and CDR2 SQIVND (reference sequence). V lost 8 bases and J 1 base, leaving 12 bases between the germline ends.

The CDR3 loop reads CASSLRDRGLVGANVLTF. CDR3 nucleotide sequence: TGTGCCAGCAGCTTGCGGGACAGGGGGCTGGTTGGGGCCAACGTCCTGACTTTC. The chain has TRBV5-5 and TRBJ2-6; TRBD1 aligns across 12 bases. The CDR3 contains 18 residues. After removal of 1 base from V and 3 bases from J, the junction contained 5 bases not matched to a gene. The germline V gene encodes CDR1 SGHKS and CDR2 YYEKEE (reference sequence).

The rearrangement links TRBV7-9 to TRBJ1-3; TRBD1 matches 7 bases. This CDR3 spans 18 amino acids. Per the germline V gene, CDR1 is SEHNR and CDR2 is FQNEAQ (reference sequence). J gave up 0 bases and V 0 bases, and 8 bases lay outside the gene matches. CDR3 nucleotide sequence: TGTGCCAGCAGCTTAGCGTGGGACAGCAACCTCTCTGGAAACACCATATATTTT. It specifies CASSLAWDSNLSGNTIYF.

This clone was counted once. This rearrangement joins TRBV7-8 to TRBJ1-1; the match to TRBD1 covers 8 bases. This CDR3 is 16 amino acids long. With 5 bases clipped from V and 5 bases from J, the junction kept 13 bases outside the gene matches. Germline CDR1 reads SGHVS; CDR2 reads FQNEAQ. The CDR3 DNA reads as TGTGCCAGCAGCGGAGACAGGGGTCCGGGGAGAACTGAAGCTTTCTTT. Encoded protein: CASSGDRGPGRTEAFF.

The genes are TRBV28 and TRBJ2-2; the match to TRBD1 covers 8 bases. The length of the CDR3 is 15 residues. With V trimmed by 6 bases and J by 7 bases, 10 bases remained unmatched. Germline V CDR1 and CDR2: MDHEN, SYDVKM. CDR3 protein: CASSASRGRVGELFF. The CDR3 nucleotides are TGTGCCAGCAGCGCGTCCAGGGGGCGCGTCGGGGAGCTGTTTTTT.

Only one count was recorded for this clone. J is TRBJ1-2 and V is TRBV7-2; D call uncertain. Trimming left V 8 bases short and J 8 bases short, with 21 bases between. This CDR3 has 14 residues. Germline-derived CDR1 and CDR2 are SGHTA and FQGNSA. DNA of the CDR3: TGTGCCAGCGGTAAGACCCGGGTCTTCGGCGGCTACACCTTC. This translates into CASGKTRVFGGYTF.